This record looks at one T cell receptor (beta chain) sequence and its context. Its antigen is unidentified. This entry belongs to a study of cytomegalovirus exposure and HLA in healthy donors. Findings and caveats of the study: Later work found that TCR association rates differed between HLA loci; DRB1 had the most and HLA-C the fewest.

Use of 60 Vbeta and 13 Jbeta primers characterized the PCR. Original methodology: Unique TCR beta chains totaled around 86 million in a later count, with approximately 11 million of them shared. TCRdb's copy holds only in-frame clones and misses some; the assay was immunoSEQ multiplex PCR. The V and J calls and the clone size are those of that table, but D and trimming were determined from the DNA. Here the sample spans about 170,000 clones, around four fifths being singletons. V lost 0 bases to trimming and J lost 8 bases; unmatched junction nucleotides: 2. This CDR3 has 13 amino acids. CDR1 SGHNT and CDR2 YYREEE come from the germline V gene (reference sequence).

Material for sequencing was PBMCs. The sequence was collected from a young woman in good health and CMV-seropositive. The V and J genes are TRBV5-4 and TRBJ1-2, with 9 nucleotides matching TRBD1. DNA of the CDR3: TGTGCCAGCAGCTTGGACAGGGGGCTAGGCTACACCTTC. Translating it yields CASSLDRGLGYTF. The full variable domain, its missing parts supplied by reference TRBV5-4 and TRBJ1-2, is ETGVTQSPTHLIKTRGQQVTLRCSSQSGHNTVSWYQQALGQGPQFIFQYYREEENGRGNFPPRFSGLQFPNYSSELNVNALELDDSALYLCASSLDRGLGYTFGSGTRLTVV.